This TCR beta chain came from a study of blood T cell repertoires in COVID-19. Method: immunoSEQ multiplex PCR; TCRdb's copy keeps in-frame clones and lacks some. Of 140,000 to 150,000 clones in the sample, 80% to 90% are singletons; the top ten hold roughly 12%. CDR3 length equals 18 residues. In germline, CDR1 is SGHDT, CDR2 YYEEEE. V lost 4 bases, J lost 5 bases, and 22 bases lay in between. A single count supports this clone. The genes are TRBV5-6 and TRBJ1-6; possible D gene TRBD1, 6 bases. The sequencing input was PBMCs or T cells enriched from blood (not recorded which). This sequence originates from a man in his sixties who had recovered from COVID-19. In DNA, the CDR3 is TGTGCCAGCAGCCTGACCTCAGGGGCCTTCGGGGATAATTCACCCCTCCACTTT. It specifies CASSLTSGAFGDNSPLHF. The variable domain in full, completed from reference TRBV5-6 and TRBJ1-6, reads DAGVTQSPTHLIKTRGQQVTLRCSPKSGHDTVSWYQQALGQGPQFIFQYYEEEERQRGNFPDRFSGHQFPNYSSELNVNALLLGDSALYLCASSLTSGAFGDNSPLHFGNGTRLTVT.